This T cell receptor (beta chain) was captured in a study of CD4 T cells in relation to SARS-CoV-2 and coronaviruses. Study details: ViraFEST: approximately ten-day antigen culture of PBMCs, then TCR beta CDR3 sequencing. Patient ages ranged from roughly 20 to 72, median 38.

The germline V gene has CDR1 SQVTM and CDR2 ANQGSEA. The ends were cut back, 6 bases at V and 3 bases at J, with 12 bases in the middle. The CDR3 is 13 residues long. Study-wide results and limits: The cross-reactivity analysis covered only spike protein, not other viral proteins.

Naive or memory CD4+ cells were cultured 1:1 with T cell-depleted PBMCs plus CEF. A word on this clone: Its matching antigen is unknown.

TCRdb keeps only in-frame clones here, not all; method: immunoSEQ multiplex PCR. The table records about 37,000 clones, approximately 77% of them present only once. The material sequenced was naive CD4+ T cells from PBMCs, cultured in vitro. The subset here: naive CD4+ T cells isolated by negative enrichment. This sequence was found in an adult with COVID-19. V gene TRBV29-1 combines with J gene TRBJ2-1; tentatively, D is TRBD2 (7 bases). The CDR3: CSVARGGYNEQFF. CDR3 sequence (DNA): TGCAGCGTAGCAAGGGGGGGCTACAATGAGCAGTTCTTC.